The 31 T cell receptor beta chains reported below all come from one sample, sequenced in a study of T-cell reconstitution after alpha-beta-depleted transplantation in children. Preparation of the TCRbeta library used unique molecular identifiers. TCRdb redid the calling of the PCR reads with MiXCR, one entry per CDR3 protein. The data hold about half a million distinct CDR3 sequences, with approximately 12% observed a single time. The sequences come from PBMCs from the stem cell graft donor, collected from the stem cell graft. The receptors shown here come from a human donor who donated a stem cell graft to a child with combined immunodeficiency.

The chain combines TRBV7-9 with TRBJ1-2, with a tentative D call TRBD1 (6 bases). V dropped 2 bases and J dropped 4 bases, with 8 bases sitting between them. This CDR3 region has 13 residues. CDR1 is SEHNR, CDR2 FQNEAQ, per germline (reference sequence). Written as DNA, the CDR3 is TGTGCCAGCAGCTTATGGACAGCCTATGGCTACACCTTC. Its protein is CASSLWTAYGYTF. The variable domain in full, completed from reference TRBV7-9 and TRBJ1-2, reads DTGVSQNPRHKITKRGQNVTFRCDPISEHNRLYWYRQTLGQGPEFLTYFQNEAQLEKSRLLSDRFSAERPKGSFSTLEIQRTEQGDSAMYLCASSLWTAYGYTFGSGTRLTVV.

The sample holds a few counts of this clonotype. The DNA for the CDR3 is TGCAGTGCTAGTCGCCCCGCAGGAGATACGCAGTATTTT. Translation gives CSASRPAGDTQYF. The chain has TRBV20-1 and TRBJ2-3; D remains unclear. The CDR3 covers 13 residues. From germline, CDR1 is DFQATT and CDR2 SNEGSKA (reference sequence). The V end lost 3 bases, the J end lost 5 bases, and 12 bases lay between the germline ends.

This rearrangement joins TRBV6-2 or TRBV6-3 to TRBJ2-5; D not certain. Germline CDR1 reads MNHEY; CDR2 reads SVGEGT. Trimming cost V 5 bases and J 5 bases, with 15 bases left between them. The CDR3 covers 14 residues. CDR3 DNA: TGTGCCAGCAGTACATCCCTTAGGGTGGAGACCCAGTACTTC. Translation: CASSTSLRVETQYF.

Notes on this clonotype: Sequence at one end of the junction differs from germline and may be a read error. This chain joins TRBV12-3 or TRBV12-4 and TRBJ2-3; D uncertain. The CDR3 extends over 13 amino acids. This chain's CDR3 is CASSIAGTDTQYF. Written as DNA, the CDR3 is TGTGCCAGCAGTATAGCAGGCACAGATACGCAGTATTTT.

Here the CDR3 reads CASRRQERTGELFF. The CDR3 region has the DNA TGTGCCAGCAGGAGACAGGAGAGAACCGGGGAGCTGTTTTTT. The V call is TRBV7-9, the J call TRBJ2-2, with D perhaps matching TRBD1 (6 bases). CDR3 length: 14 amino acids. Trimming cost V 6 bases and J 5 bases, with 13 bases left between them. Germline V CDR1 and CDR2: SEHNR, FQNEAQ (reference sequence).

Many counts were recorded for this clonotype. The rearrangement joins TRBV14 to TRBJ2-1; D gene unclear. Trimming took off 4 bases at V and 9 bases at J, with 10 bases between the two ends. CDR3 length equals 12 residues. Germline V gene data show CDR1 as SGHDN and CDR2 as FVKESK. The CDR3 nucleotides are TGTGCCAGCAGCCCCAGACATGGTGAGCAGTTCTTC. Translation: CASSPRHGEQFF.

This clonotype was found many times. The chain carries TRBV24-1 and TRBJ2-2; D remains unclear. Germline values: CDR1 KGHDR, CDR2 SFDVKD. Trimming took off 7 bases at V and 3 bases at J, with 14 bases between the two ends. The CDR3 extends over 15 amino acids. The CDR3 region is CATSGRTSYTGELFF. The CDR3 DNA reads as TGTGCCACCAGCGGACGGACGTCTTACACCGGGGAGCTGTTTTTT.

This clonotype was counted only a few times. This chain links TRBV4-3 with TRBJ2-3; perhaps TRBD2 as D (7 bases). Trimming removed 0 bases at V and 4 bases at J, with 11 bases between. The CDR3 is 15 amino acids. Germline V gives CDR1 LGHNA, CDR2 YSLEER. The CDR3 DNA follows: TGCGCCAGCAGCCAAGATCGGGGGGCCTCAGATACGCAGTATTTT. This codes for CASSQDRGASDTQYF.

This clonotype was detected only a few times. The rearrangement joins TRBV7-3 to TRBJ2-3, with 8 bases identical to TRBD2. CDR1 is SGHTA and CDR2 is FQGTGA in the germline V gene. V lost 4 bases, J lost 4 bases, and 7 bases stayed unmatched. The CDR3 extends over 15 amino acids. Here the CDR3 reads CASSWTGGAPDTQYF. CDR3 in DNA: TGTGCCAGCAGCTGGACGGGGGGGGCCCCAGATACGCAGTATTTT.

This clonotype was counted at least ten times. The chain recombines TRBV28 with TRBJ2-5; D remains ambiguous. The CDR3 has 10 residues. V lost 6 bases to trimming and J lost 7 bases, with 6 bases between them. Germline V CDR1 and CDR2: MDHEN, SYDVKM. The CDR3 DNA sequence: TGTGCCAGCAGCTCAGGGACCCAGTACTTC. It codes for CASSSGTQYF.

CDR3: CASSRLAGVEQFF. DNA of the CDR3: TGTGCCAGCAGCAGGTTAGCGGGAGTGGAGCAGTTCTTC. The V and J genes are TRBV7-6 and TRBJ2-1; TRBD2 matches 9 bases. CDR1 and CDR2 (germline): SGHVS, FNYEAQ. The CDR3 is 13 residues long. The V segment lost 5 bases and the J segment 10 bases; nucleotides outside the gene matches: 6. The variable domain in full, with the rest retrieved from reference TRBV7-6 and TRBJ2-1, is GAGVSQSPRYKVTKRGQDVALRCDPISGHVSLYWYRQALGQGPEFLTYFNYEAQQDKSGLPNDRFSAERPEGSISTLTIQRTEQRDSAMYRCASSRLAGVEQFFGPGTRLTVL.

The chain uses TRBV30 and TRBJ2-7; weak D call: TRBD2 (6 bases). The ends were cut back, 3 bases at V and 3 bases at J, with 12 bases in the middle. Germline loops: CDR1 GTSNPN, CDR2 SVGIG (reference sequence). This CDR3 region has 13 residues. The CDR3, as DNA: TGTGCCTGGAGGGACTATAATAACTACGAGCAGTACTTC. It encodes CAWRDYNNYEQYF.

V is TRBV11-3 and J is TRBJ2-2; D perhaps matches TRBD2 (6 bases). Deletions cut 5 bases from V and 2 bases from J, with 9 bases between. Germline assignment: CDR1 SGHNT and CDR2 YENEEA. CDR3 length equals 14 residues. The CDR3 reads CASSRLDNTGELFF. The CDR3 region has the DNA TGTGCCAGCAGCCGACTAGACAACACCGGGGAGCTGTTTTTT.

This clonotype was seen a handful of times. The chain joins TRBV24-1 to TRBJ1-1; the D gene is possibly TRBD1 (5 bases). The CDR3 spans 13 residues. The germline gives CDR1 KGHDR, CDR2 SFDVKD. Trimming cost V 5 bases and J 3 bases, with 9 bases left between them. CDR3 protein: CATSGGRDTEAFF. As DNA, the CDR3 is TGTGCCACCAGTGGCGGCAGGGACACTGAAGCTTTCTTT.

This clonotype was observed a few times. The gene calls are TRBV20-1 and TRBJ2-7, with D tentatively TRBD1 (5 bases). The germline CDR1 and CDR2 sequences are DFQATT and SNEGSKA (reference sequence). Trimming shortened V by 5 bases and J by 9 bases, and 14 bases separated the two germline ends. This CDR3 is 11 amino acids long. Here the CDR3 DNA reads TGCAGTGCTCCCCTTGGGGCTCGGCAGTACTTC. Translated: CSAPLGARQYF.

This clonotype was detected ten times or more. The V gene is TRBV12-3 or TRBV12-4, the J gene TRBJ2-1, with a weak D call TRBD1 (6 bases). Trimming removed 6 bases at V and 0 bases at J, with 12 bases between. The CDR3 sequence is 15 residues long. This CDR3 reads CASRQGRSSYNEQFF. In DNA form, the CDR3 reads TGTGCCAGCAGACAGGGTAGGAGCTCCTACAATGAGCAGTTCTTC.

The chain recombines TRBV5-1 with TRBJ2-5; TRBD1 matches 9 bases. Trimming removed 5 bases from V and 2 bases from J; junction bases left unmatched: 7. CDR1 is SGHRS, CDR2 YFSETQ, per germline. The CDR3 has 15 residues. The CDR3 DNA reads TGCGCCAGCAGACAGGGACAGGGCCGTCAAGAGACCCAGTACTTC. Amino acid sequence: CASRQGQGRQETQYF.

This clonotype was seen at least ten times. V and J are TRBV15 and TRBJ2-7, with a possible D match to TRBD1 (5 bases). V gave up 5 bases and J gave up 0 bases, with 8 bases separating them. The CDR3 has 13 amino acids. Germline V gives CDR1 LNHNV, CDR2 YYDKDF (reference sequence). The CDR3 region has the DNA TGTGCCACCAGCGACAGCCTCTCCTACGAGCAGTACTTC. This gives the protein CATSDSLSYEQYF.

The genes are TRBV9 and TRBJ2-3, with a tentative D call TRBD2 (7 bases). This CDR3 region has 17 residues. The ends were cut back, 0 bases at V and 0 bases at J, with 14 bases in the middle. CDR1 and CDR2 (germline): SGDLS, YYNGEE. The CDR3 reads CASSVGRGPTSTDTQYF. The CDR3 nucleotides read TGTGCCAGCAGCGTAGGGCGGGGGCCTACTAGCACAGATACGCAGTATTTT.

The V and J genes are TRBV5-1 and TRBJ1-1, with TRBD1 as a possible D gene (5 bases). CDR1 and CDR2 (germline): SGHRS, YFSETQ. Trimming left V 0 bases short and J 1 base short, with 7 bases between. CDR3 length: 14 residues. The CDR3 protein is CASSLVGANTEAFF. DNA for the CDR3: TGCGCCAGCAGCTTGGTTGGGGCGAACACTGAAGCTTTCTTT.

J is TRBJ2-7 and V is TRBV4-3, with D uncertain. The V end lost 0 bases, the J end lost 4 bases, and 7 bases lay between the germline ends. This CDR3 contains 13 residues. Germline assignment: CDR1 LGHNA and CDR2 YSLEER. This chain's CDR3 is CASSQERGYEQYF. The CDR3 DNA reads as TGCGCCAGCAGCCAAGAAAGAGGATACGAGCAGTACTTC.

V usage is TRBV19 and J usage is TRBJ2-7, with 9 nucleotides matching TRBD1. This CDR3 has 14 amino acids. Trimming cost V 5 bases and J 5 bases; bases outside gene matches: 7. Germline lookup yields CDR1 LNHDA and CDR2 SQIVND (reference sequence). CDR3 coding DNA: TGTGCCAGTAGTTTCCGGGACAGGGCCCACGAGCAGTACTTC. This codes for CASSFRDRAHEQYF.

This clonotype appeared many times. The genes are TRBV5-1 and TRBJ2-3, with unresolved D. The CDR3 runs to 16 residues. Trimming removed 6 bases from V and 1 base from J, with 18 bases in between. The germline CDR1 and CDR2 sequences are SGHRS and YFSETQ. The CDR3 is CASTRALSTGTDTQYF. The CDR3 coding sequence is TGCGCCAGCACCCGGGCCCTGTCCACTGGCACAGATACGCAGTATTTT.

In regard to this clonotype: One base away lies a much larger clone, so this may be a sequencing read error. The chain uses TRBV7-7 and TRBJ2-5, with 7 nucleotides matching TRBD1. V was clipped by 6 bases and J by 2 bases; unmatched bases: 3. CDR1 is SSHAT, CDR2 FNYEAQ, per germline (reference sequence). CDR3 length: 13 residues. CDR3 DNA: TGTGCCAGCAGTACAGGGGCTCAAGAGACCCAGTACTTC. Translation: CASSTGAQETQYF.

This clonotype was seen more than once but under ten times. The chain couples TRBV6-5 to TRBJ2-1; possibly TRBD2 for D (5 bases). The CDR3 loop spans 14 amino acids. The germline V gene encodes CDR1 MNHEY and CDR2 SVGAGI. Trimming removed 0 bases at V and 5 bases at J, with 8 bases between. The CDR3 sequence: CASSYSRANNEQFF. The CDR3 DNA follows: TGTGCCAGCAGTTACTCGAGGGCCAACAATGAGCAGTTCTTC.

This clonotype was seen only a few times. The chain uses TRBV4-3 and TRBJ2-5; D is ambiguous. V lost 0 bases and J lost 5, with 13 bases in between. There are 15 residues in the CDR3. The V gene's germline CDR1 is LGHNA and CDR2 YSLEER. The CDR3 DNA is TGCGCCAGCAGCCAAGATATTTCTCCTCGGGAGACCCAGTACTTC. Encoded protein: CASSQDISPRETQYF.

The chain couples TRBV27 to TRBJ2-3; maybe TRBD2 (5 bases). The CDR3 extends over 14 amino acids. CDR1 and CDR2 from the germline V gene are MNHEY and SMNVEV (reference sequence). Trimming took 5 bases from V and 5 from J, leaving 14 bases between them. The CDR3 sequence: CASSPGFVGDTQYF. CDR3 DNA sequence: TGTGCCAGCAGTCCGGGATTTGTAGGAGATACGCAGTATTTT.

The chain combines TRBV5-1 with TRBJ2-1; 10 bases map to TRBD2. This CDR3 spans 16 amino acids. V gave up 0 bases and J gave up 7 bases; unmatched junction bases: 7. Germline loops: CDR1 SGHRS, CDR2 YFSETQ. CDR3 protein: CASSLVLLAGRNEQFF. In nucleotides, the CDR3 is TGCGCCAGCAGCTTGGTATTACTAGCGGGGAGAAATGAGCAGTTCTTC.

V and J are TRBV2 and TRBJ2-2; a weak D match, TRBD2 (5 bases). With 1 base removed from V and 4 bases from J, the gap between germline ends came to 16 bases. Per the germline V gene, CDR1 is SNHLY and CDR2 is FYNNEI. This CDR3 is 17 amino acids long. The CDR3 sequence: CASSEGEAAGVTGELFF. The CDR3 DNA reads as TGTGCCAGCAGTGAAGGGGAAGCGGCGGGTGTCACCGGGGAGCTGTTTTTT.

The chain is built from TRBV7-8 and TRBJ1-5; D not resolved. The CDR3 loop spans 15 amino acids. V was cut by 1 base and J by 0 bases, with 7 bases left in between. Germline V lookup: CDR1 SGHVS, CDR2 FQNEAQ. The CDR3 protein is CASSLETLSNQPQHF. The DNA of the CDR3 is TGTGCCAGCAGCTTAGAGACACTTAGCAATCAGCCCCAGCATTTT.

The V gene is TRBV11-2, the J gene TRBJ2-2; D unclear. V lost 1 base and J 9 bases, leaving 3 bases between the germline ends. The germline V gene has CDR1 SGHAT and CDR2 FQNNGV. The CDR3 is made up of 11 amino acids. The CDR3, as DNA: TGTGCCAGCAGCTTAGTGCGGGAGCTGTTTTTT. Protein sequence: CASSLVRELFF.